This TCR beta chain was sequenced for a study of T cells in Graves' hyperthyroidism and ophthalmopathy (dated by TCRdb to about 2019). With regard to the full study: Peripheral blood was sampled at the time of initial diagnosis, prior to any treatment. To identify TCR V-J signatures that set the groups apart, the researchers used a discovery cohort of 90 to 100 patients, made up of under 50 with Graves' ophthalmopathy and 57 with stable Graves' hyperthyroidism. The 95 to 100 discovery patients were randomly divided into training and test sets at a 7:3 ratio. In addition, the study compared T-cell repertoires in thyroid tissue and in blood from roughly six Graves' hyperthyroidism patients. TCR Vbeta CDR3 sequencing of 140 or so peripheral blood samples (approximately 44 ophthalmopathy, around 80 hyperthyroidism and some 17 progressor patients) is reported in the paper. After sampling, hyperthyroidism patients received methimazole starting at 30 mg daily, and ophthalmopathy patients received high-dose intravenous methylprednisolone. An independent validation cohort of 18 to 20 hyperthyroidism patients and 17 patients who later progressed to ophthalmopathy tested prospective prediction of ophthalmopathy.

TCR beta CDR3 regions were amplified from RNA transcripts. A first-round RT-PCR of the TCR CDR3 used the HTBI primer set with the Qiagen OneStep RT-PCR kit. Libraries were constructed in a second round of multiplex PCR, after which size selection and purification were performed. Sequencing of the libraries was done on an Illumina HiSeq2000 using paired-end 100 bp reads. For the original study's pipeline: SOAPnuke was used to process the raw data, throwing out any read that contained adapters or uncalled bases, had a mean Phred below 15, or lacked an exact constant-primer or identifier match. COPE v1.2.5 was used to merge the high-quality paired reads, and each unique nucleotide sequence was defined as a clonotype. MiTCR v1.1 was used to align the clonotypes against IMGT TRBV, TRBD and TRBJ reference segments. Analysis was restricted to V-J combinations with a frequency above 0.0001, which covered roughly 99% of repertoires. A TCS score was defined as the ratio between F50 (clonal expansion) and ExV (chaos), using BLOSUM62-based TCRdist between CDR3 peptides within each V-J. Welch's t-statistics and random forest reduced fewer than 550 V-J features to roughly 13, which were used in a naive Bayes classifier (R e1071). TCRdb passed the public sequencing reads through fastp at Q25 and MiXCR, retaining productive beta sequences. CDR3 protein sequences are deduplicated, and each keeps its most common genes and DNA. In this record, the V and J calls reflect TCRdb's handling and not the investigators' own analysis. The sample table records about 720,000 distinct CDR3 sequences; approximately 16% of these occur just once. The ten top clones hold around 8.1% of the sample.

The germline V gene supplies CDR1 SNHLY and CDR2 FYNNEI. Taken from cysteine to phenylalanine, the CDR3 has 14 residues. Here the CDR3 DNA is all that survives: 42 bases in frame from base 1. The trim is 1 base for V and 5 bases for J, with a gap of 11 bases between the germline ends. What the work shows at the level of the full study, not this receptor alone: During validation, the model predicted progression to ophthalmopathy a median of approximately 7 months ahead of onset, with more than 55% sensitivity and 72% to 80% specificity. Sample size was not statistically predetermined, and investigators were not blinded to group allocation. Most expanded thyroid clonotypes (frequency above 0.001) were also detected in blood, a finding suggesting that blood repertoires may reflect thyroid immune responses. Ophthalmopathy was separated from stable hyperthyroidism by a 13 V-J signature model, with approximately 86% sensitivity and 81% to 83% specificity obtained in cross-validation and 80%/75% obtained in testing.

A word on this clonotype: The antigen it recognizes is unknown. Per-nucleotide qualities are absent, and no much larger clonotype sits a single base away.

Stable Graves' hyperthyroidism was defined as the absence of progression to ophthalmopathy over 18 months of follow-up. Hyperthyroidism patients were newly diagnosed, with disease duration under 2 months, and aged 18 to 65 years. The study excluded patients with uncontrolled infections, other autoimmune diseases, pregnancy or lactation. Diagnoses were based on clinical symptoms, serum thyroxine and TRAb, thyroid ultrasound and orbital computed tomography. PBMCs were isolated from more than 9 ml of fresh peripheral blood by Ficoll-Paque density gradient centrifugation. Total RNA was extracted with Trizol reagent, and quality was checked on an Agilent 2100 Bioanalyzer.

The origin of this receptor is a man between 18 and 35 years old with Graves' hyperthyroidism. The rearrangement combines TRBV2 with TRBJ1-2, with no D gene named confidently. Sequencing was carried out using blood. The CDR3 region: CASSEGRVGYGYTF. The DNA sequence is as follows: TGTGCCAGCAGTGAAGGGCGCGTAGGTTATGGCTACACCTTC.